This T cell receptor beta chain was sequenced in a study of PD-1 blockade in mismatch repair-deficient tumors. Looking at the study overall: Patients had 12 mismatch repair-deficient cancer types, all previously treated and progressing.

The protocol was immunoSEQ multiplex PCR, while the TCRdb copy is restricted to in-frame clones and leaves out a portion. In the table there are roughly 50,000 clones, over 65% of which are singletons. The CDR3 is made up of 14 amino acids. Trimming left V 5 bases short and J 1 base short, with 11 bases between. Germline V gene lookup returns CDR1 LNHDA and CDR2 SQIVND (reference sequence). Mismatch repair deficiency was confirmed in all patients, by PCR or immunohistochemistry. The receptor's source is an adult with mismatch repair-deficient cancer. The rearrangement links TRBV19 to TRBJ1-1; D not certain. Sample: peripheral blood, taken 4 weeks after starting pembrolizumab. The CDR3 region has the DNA TGTGCCAGTAGTCCACGAAGGGAGAACACTGAAGCTTTCTTT. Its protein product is CASSPRRENTEAFF.